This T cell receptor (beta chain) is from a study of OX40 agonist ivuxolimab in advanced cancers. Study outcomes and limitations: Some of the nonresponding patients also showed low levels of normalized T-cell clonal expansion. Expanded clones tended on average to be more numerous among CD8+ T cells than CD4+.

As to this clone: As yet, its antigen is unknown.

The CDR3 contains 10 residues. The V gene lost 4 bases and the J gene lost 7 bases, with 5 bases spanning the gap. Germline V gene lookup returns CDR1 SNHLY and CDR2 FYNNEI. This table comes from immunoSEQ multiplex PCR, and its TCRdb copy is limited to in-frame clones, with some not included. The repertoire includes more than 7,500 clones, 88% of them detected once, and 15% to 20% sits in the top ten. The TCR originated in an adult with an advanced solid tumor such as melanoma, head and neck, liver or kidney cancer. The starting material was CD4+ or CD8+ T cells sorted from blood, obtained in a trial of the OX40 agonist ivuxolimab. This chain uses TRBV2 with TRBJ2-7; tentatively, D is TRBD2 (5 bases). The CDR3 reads CASSGGEQYF. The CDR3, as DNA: TGTGCCAGCAGTGGAGGGGAGCAGTACTTC.